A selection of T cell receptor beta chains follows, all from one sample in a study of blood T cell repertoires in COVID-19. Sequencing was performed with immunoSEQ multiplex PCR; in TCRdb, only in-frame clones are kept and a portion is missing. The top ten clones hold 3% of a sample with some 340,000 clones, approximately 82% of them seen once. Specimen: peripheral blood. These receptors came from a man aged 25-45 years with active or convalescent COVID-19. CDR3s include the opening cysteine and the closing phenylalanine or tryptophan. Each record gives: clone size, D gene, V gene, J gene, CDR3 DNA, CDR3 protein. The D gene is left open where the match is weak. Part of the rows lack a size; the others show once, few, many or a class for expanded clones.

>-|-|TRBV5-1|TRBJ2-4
TGCGCCAGCAGCCCTCAGGGACACTCTAGGGCCAAAAACATTCAGTACTTC
CASSPQGHSRAKNIQYF
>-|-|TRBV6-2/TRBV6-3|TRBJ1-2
TGTGCCAGCAGTTACGCGACTACAGAGATATACTATGGCTACACCTTC
CASSYATTEIYYGYTF
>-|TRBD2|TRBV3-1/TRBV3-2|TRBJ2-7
TGTGCCAGCAGCCCGCAACTAGCGGGGGGGCTGGGGGAGCAGTACTTC
CASSPQLAGGLGEQYF
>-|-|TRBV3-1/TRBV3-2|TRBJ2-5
TGTGCCAGCAGCCAATCGACAGGTCTATCAGAGACCCAGTACTTC
CASSQSTGLSETQYF
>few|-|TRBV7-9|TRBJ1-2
TGTGCCAGCAGCTCAGCAGAGGGCTATGGCTACACCTTC
CASSSAEGYGYTF
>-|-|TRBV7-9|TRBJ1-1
TGTGCCAGCAGCGCCCTACAGGTCAACACTGAAGCTTTCTTT
CASSALQVNTEAFF
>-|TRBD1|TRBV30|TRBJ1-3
TGTGCCTTGGACAGGGCTGGAAACACCATATATTTT
CALDRAGNTIYF
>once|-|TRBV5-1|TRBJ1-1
TGCGCCAGCAGCTTTCAGATCACCAAAAGGGGTATGAACACTGAAGCTTTCTTT
CASSFQITKRGMNTEAFF
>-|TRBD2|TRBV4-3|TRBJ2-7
TGCGCCAGCAGCCAAGCATTCAGACTAGCGGGAGTAAACGAGCAGTACTTC
CASSQAFRLAGVNEQYF
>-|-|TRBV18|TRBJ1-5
TGTGCCAGCTCCCCCGACATAAATCAGCCCCAGCATTTT
CASSPDINQPQHF
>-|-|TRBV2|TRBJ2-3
TGTGCCAGCAGTGCGGGGGGCTATTTCACAGATACGCAGTATTTT
CASSAGGYFTDTQYF
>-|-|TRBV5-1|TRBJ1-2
TGCGCCAGCAGCTGGGGATCAAGGGGGACTAACTATGGCTACACCTTC
CASSWGSRGTNYGYTF
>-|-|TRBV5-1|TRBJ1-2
TGCGCCAGCAGCTTAACCAGCGGGGAGGGTGGCTACACCTTC
CASSLTSGEGGYTF
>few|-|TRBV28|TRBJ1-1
TGTGCCAGCATCAGCGCTTCCGCAACCGTTTTC
CASISASATVF
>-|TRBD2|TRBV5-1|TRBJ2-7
TGCGCCAGCAGCCGGACTAGCGGGGCATCCTACGAGCAGTACTTC
CASSRTSGASYEQYF
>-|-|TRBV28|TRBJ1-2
TGTGCCAGCAGCACCCCGAGTCCCGATGGCTACACCTTC
CASSTPSPDGYTF